Listed below are T cell receptor beta chains from one sample, sequenced in a study of glioma-infiltrating T cells. MiXCR, run by TCRdb on the multiplex PCR reads, gives a single entry per CDR3 protein. The profile covers over 100,000 distinct CDR3 sequences, with around 25% appearing a single time and roughly 37% taken by the ten largest. The sequenced material came from glioma tissue, nonneoplastic brain tissue, or PBMCs (not recorded which). The receptors derive from a human donor with low-grade glioma or glioblastoma, undergoing nonglioma brain surgery, or in good health (not recorded which). The CDR3 runs from the conserved cysteine through the conserved F or W. A D gene is named only where the DNA matches it firmly. Clone sizes are given selectively: once, few, many, or a class where the clone is expanded.

V	D	size	J	CDR3	DNA
TRBV11-2	TRBD2	many	TRBJ2-7	CASTRGGWTTYEQYF	TGTGCCAGCACCCGGGGGGGGTGGACGACCTACGAGCAGTACTTC
TRBV12-3/TRBV12-4	NA	NA	TRBJ2-5	CASRVYPQETQYF	TGTGCCAGCAGGGTTTATCCCCAAGAGACCCAGTACTTC
TRBV4-1	NA	many	TRBJ1-1	CASSQILTVMNTEAFF	TGCGCCAGCAGCCAGATCTTGACAGTAATGAACACTGAAGCTTTCTTT
TRBV6-1	NA	many	TRBJ2-7	CASRDSSYEQYF	TGTGCCAGCAGGGACAGTAGCTACGAGCAGTACTTC
TRBV7-8	TRBD2	many	TRBJ2-1	CASSSSGLWNEQFF	TGTGCCAGCAGCTCTAGCGGCCTCTGGAATGAGCAGTTCTTC
TRBV5-1	NA	few	TRBJ2-1	CASSLGGWVLYNEQFF	TGCGCCAGCAGCTTGGGGGGTTGGGTACTCTACAATGAGCAGTTCTTC
TRBV5-1	NA	NA	TRBJ1-1	CASSTGTDTEAFF	TGCGCCAGCAGCACTGGGACCGACACTGAAGCTTTCTTT
TRBV7-2	TRBD2	NA	TRBJ2-1	CASISLGTRRSSGQFF	TGTGCCAGCATCTCTCTTGGGACTAGAAGATCAAGTGGGCAGTTCTTC
TRBV4-1	TRBD2	many	TRBJ2-1	CASSRDPSGSGNEQFF	TGCGCCAGCAGCCGCGACCCTAGCGGGAGTGGGAATGAGCAGTTCTTC
TRBV6-1	TRBD2	NA	TRBJ2-1	CASSFRGGLRGGRDNEQFF	TGTGCCAGCAGTTTCCGCGGGGGGTTGCGGGGGGGCAGGGACAATGAGCAGTTCTTC
TRBV20-1	TRBD1	NA	TRBJ2-1	CSARDYRGHGQFF	TGCAGTGCTAGAGACTACAGGGGGCATGGGCAGTTCTTC
TRBV3-1	TRBD2	many	TRBJ2-1	CASSALAGGGEQFF	TGTGCCAGCAGCGCACTAGCGGGAGGAGGTGAGCAGTTCTTC
TRBV6-1	NA	NA	TRBJ1-2	CASRGGVNYGYTF	TGTGCCAGCAGGGGGGGAGTGAACTATGGATACACCTTC
TRBV18	NA	many	TRBJ2-3	CASSPPTKGDTQYF	TGTGCCAGCTCACCACCGACCAAGGGAGATACGCAGTATTTT
TRBV5-1	TRBD1	few	TRBJ1-6	CASSSTGVNSPLHF	TGCGCCAGCAGCTCCACAGGGGTCAATTCACCCCTCCACTTT
TRBV27	TRBD1	many	TRBJ1-2	CASSLASQGTYGYTF	TGTGCCAGCAGTTTAGCCTCACAGGGGACCTATGGCTACACCTTC
TRBV7-2	TRBD2	many	TRBJ2-3	CASSLVRASGGDTQYF	TGTGCCAGCAGCTTAGTGAGGGCTAGCGGGGGAGATACGCAGTATTTT
TRBV18	TRBD2	NA	TRBJ2-5	CASSPPFLLAEMYQETQYF	TGTGCCAGCTCACCACCGTTTTTACTAGCGGAGATGTACCAAGAGACCCAGTACTTC
TRBV6-1	TRBD2	many	TRBJ2-5	CASRTSGKETQYF	TGTGCCAGTCGGACTAGCGGGAAAGAGACCCAGTACTTC
TRBV20-1	TRBD1	many	TRBJ2-7	CSARGTGGFREQYF	TGCAGTGCTAGAGGGACAGGTGGGTTTCGCGAGCAGTACTTC
TRBV11-2	NA	few	TRBJ2-7	CASRGNEQYF	TGTGCCAGCAGAGGAAACGAGCAGTACTTC
TRBV19	NA	NA	TRBJ1-3	CASSVGGAPGNTIYF	TGTGCCAGTAGTGTTGGGGGGGCTCCTGGAAACACCATATATTTT
TRBV5-4	NA	many	TRBJ1-1	CASSRDNTEAFF	TGTGCCAGCAGCCGGGACAACACTGAAGCTTTCTTT
TRBV2	NA	many	TRBJ1-5	CASGRDMNNQPQHF	TGTGCCAGCGGTCGGGACATGAACAATCAGCCCCAGCATTTT
TRBV3-1	NA	many	TRBJ1-1	CASSQHLGAEAFF	TGTGCCAGCAGCCAGCACTTAGGGGCTGAAGCTTTCTTT
TRBV4-2	NA	NA	TRBJ2-7	CASSLRQEDTYEQYF	TGTGCCAGCAGCCTGAGACAGGAGGATACCTACGAGCAGTACTTC
TRBV7-8	TRBD1	many	TRBJ2-3	CASSFEWGQGISDTQYF	TGTGCCAGCAGCTTTGAGTGGGGACAGGGAATCTCAGATACGCAGTATTTT
TRBV6-5	NA	NA	TRBJ1-1	CASSYRVPITEAFF	TGTGCCAGCAGTTACAGGGTACCGATCACTGAAGCTTTCTTT
TRBV7-9	TRBD1	many	TRBJ1-2	CASSPQGADYGYTF	TGTGCCAGCAGCCCTCAGGGGGCTGACTATGGCTACACCTTC
TRBV13	NA	NA	TRBJ2-5	CASSRPDAPQETQYF	TGTGCCAGCTCCCGACCCGACGCCCCACAAGAGACCCAGTACTTC
TRBV4-1	NA	NA	TRBJ1-2	CASSQVAGVLYGYTF	TGCGCCAGCAGCCAAGTCGCAGGGGTACTCTATGGCTACACCTTC
TRBV7-9	NA	many	TRBJ2-3	CASGSLTDTQYF	TGTGCCAGCGGGTCGCTCACAGATACGCAGTATTTT
TRBV7-2	NA	many	TRBJ2-6	CASSLAEGGNVLTF	TGTGCCAGCAGCTTAGCGGAGGGGGGTAACGTCCTGACTTTC
TRBV2	NA	many	TRBJ2-7	CASTLSNRYYEQYF	TGTGCCAGCACCCTATCCAACAGATACTACGAGCAGTACTTC
TRBV20-1	NA	many	TRBJ1-6	CSAREGRAHYNSPLHF	TGCAGTGCTAGAGAGGGTAGAGCCCACTATAATTCACCCCTCCACTTT
TRBV19	NA	few	TRBJ1-4	CASSPRRDNEKLFF	TGTGCCAGTAGCCCCCGCCGGGATAATGAAAAACTGTTTTTT
TRBV6-2/TRBV6-3	TRBD2	many	TRBJ2-2	CASSSPTSGSKLFF	TGTGCCAGCAGTTCCCCGACTAGCGGGAGTAAGCTGTTTTTT
TRBV7-6	NA	many	TRBJ2-5	CASSPGQPRKTQYF	TGTGCCAGCAGCCCCGGACAACCTAGGAAGACCCAGTACTTC
TRBV7-9	NA	many	TRBJ1-4	CASSKRQDGANEKLFF	TGTGCCAGCAGCAAGAGACAGGACGGAGCGAATGAAAAACTGTTTTTT
TRBV9	TRBD2	few	TRBJ2-1	CASSVSGTSGGYYNEQFF	TGTGCCAGCAGCGTTTCCGGGACTAGCGGGGGATATTACAATGAGCAGTTCTTC
TRBV20-1	TRBD2	once	TRBJ2-1	CSAVAGAPYNEQFF	TGCAGTGCCGTAGCGGGAGCCCCTTACAATGAGCAGTTCTTC
TRBV6-9	NA	NA	TRBJ1-1	CVSSYQAEAFF	TGTGTCAGCAGTTACCAGGCTGAAGCTTTCTTT
TRBV15	NA	many	TRBJ2-3	CATSWDAYDTQYF	TGTGCCACCAGCTGGGACGCTTATGATACGCAGTATTTT